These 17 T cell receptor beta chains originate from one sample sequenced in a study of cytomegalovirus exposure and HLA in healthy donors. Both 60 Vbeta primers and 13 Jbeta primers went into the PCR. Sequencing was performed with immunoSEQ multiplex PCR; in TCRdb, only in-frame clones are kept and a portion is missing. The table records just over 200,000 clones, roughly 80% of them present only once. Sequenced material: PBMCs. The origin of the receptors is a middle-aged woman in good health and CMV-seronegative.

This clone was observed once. CDR3 residues: CASSSLAGGNNEQFF. As DNA, the CDR3 is TGTGCCAGCAGTTCGTTAGCGGGGGGAAACAATGAGCAGTTCTTC. The V gene is TRBV27, the J gene TRBJ2-1, with 10 bases identical to TRBD2. Germline V gene sequence: CDR1 MNHEY, CDR2 SMNVEV (reference sequence). The CDR3 is 15 residues long. Germline trimming cut 4 bases from V and 5 bases from J; bases unmatched to any gene: 5.

For the CDR3, the DNA is TGTGCCAGCAGCCCCCTCGGGTTTTTACGTTATGGCTACACCTTC. The encoded protein is CASSPLGFLRYGYTF. The chain is built from TRBV27 and TRBJ1-2; D not resolved. Between the trimmed V and J ends, which lost 6 bases and 5 bases, there was a span of 19 bases. Germline V CDR1 and CDR2: MNHEY, SMNVEV (reference sequence). The CDR3 sequence is 15 residues long.

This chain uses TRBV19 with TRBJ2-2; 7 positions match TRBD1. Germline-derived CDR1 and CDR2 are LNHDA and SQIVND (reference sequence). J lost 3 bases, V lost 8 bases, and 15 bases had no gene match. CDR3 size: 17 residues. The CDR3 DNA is TGTGCCAGTGGGCACACAAAACAGGGGTCAGACACCGGGGAGCTGTTTTTT. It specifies CASGHTKQGSDTGELFF.

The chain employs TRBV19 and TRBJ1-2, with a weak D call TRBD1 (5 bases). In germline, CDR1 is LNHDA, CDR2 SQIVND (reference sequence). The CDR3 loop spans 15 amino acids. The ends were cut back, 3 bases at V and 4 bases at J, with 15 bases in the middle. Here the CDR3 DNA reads TGTGCCAGTAGTATCGGAGGGGCGCGGTCCTATGGCTACACCTTC. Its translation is CASSIGGARSYGYTF.

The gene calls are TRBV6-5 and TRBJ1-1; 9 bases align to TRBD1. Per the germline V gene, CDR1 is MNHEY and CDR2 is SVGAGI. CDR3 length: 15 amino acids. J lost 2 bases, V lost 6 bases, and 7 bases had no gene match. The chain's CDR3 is CASSPPGQGNTEAFF. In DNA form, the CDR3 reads TGTGCCAGCAGCCCCCCGGGACAGGGAAACACTGAAGCTTTCTTT.

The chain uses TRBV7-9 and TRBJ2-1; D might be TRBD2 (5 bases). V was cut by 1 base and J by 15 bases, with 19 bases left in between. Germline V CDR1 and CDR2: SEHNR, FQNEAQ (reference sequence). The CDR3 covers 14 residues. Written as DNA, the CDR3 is TGTGCCAGCAGCTTAGAAAGGACGGCCCCCGGGGTGTTCTTC. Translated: CASSLERTAPGVFF.

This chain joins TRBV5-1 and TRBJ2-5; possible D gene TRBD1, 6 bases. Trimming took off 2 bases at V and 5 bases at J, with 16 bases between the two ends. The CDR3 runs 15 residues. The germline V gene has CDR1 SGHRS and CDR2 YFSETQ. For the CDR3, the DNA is TGCGCCAGCAGCTTTGTAGGACAGTGGCATGAGACCCAGTACTTC. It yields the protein CASSFVGQWHETQYF.

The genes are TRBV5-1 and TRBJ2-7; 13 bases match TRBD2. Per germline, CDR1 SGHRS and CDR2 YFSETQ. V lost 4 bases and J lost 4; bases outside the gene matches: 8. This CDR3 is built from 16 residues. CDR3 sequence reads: CASSPTSGRSLYEQYF. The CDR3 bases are TGCGCCAGCAGCCCGACTAGCGGGAGGAGTTTGTACGAGCAGTACTTC.

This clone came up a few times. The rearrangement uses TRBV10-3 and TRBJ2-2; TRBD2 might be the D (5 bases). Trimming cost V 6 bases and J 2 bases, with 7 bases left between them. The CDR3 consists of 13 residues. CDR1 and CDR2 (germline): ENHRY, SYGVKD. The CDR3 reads CAIRDFNTGELFF. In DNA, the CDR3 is TGTGCCATCAGGGACTTTAACACCGGGGAGCTGTTTTTT.

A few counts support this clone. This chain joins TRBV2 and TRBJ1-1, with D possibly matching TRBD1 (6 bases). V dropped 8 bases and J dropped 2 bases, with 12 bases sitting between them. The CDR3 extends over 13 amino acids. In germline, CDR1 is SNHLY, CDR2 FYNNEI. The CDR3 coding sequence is TGTGCCAGCGCGAGGGACATAAACACTGAAGCTTTCTTT. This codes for CASARDINTEAFF.

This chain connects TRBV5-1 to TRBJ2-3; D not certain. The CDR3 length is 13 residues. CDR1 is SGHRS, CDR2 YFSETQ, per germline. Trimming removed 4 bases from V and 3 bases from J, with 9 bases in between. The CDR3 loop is CASSLIRTDTQYF. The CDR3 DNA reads TGCGCCAGCAGCCTCATCCGGACAGATACGCAGTATTTT. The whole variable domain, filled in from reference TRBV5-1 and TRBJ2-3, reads KAGVTQTPRYLIKTRGQQVTLSCSPISGHRSVSWYQQTPGQGLQFLFEYFSETQRNKGNFPGRFSGRQFSNSRSEMNVSTLELGDSALYLCASSLIRTDTQYFGPGTRLTVL.

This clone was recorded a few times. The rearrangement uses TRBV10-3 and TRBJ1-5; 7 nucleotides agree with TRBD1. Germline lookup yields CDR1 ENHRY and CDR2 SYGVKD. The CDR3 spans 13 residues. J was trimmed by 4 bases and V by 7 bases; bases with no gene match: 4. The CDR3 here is CAINEQGNQPQHF. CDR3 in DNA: TGTGCCATCAATGAACAGGGGAATCAGCCCCAGCATTTT.

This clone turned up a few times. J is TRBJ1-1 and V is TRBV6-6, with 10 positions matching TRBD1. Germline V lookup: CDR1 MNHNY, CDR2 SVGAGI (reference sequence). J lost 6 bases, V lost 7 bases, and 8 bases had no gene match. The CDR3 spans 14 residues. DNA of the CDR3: TGTGCCAGCAATCGACAGGGGGCCTCCCCTGAAGCTTTCTTT. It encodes CASNRQGASPEAFF.

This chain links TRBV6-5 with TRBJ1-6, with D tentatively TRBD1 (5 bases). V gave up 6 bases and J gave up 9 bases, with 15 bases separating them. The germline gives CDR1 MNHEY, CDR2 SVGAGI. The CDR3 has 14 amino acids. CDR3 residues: CASSPGGNISPLHF. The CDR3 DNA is TGTGCCAGCAGCCCTGGGGGGAATATTTCACCCCTCCACTTT.

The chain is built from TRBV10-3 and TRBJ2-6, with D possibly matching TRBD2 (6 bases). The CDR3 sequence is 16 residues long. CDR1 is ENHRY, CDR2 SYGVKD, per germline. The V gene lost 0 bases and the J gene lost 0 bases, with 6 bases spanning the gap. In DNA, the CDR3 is TGTGCCATCAGTGAGTCGACTAGCTCTGGGGCCAACGTCCTGACTTTC. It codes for CAISESTSSGANVLTF.

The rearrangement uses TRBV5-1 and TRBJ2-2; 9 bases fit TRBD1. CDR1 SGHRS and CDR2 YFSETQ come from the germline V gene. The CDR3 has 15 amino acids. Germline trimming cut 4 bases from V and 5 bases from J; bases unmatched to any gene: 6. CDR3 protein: CASSLTGGTTGELFF. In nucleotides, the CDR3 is TGCGCCAGCAGCCTGACAGGGGGGACGACCGGGGAGCTGTTTTTT.

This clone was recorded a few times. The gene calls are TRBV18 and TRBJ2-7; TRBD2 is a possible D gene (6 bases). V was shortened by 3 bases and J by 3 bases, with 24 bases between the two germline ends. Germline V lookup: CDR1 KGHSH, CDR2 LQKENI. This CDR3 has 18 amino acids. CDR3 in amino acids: CASSPSTMGLSLDYEQYF. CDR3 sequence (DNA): TGTGCCAGCTCACCTTCGACTATGGGACTCTCTCTGGACTACGAGCAGTACTTC.